These T cell receptor beta chains were read from a single sample in a study of memory CD4+ T cells and cytomegalovirus serostatus. Libraries were prepared by immunoSEQ multiplex PCR; TCRdb keeps only in-frame clonotypes and omits some of them. The data contain roughly 54,000 clones, around 81% of them singletons. Sequenced sample: memory CD4+ T cells from blood. These receptors were obtained from an adult in good health and CMV-seronegative. Both conserved end residues are part of each CDR3. D genes are given only for firm matches. Part of the rows lack a size; the others show once, few, many or a class for expanded clones.

J gene | clone size | D gene | V gene | CDR3 protein | CDR3 DNA
TRBJ2-1 | - | - | TRBV7-2 | CASSLGGKTHNEQFF | TGTGCCAGCAGCTTAGGCGGGAAGACCCACAATGAGCAGTTCTTC
TRBJ1-3 | - | - | TRBV27 | CAGGTAIYF | TGTGCCGGCGGAACGGCCATATATTTT
TRBJ2-5 | - | - | TRBV18 | CASSPGAGRETQYF | TGTGCCAGCTCACCTGGCGCGGGGCGAGAGACCCAGTACTTC
TRBJ1-2 | - | TRBD1 | TRBV19 | CASSRGGSPLYGYTF | TGTGCCAGTAGTCGAGGGGGCTCCCCCCTCTATGGCTACACCTTC
TRBJ1-2 | once | TRBD1 | TRBV29-1 | CSVEDRVGDRGPNNYGYTF | TGCAGCGTTGAAGATCGCGTTGGGGACAGGGGGCCAAATAACTATGGCTACACCTTC
TRBJ1-5 | - | - | TRBV13 | CASSLRDRHQPQHF | TGTGCCAGCAGCTTAAGGGATCGCCATCAGCCCCAGCATTTT
TRBJ2-1 | - | TRBD2 | TRBV5-4 | CASSTMLGSGKRNEQFF | TGTGCCAGCAGCACCATGCTGGGTAGCGGGAAACGCAATGAGCAGTTCTTC
TRBJ2-7 | - | TRBD2 | TRBV19 | CASSILRERDYEQYF | TGTGCCAGTAGTATCCTCAGGGAGCGGGACTACGAGCAGTACTTC
TRBJ2-7 | - | - | TRBV27 | CASSHFRGGSYEQYF | TGTGCCAGCAGTCATTTTAGGGGGGGCTCCTACGAGCAGTACTTC
TRBJ2-7 | - | TRBD1 | TRBV28 | CASSFDRASSYEQYF | TGTGCCAGCAGTTTTGACAGGGCATCATCCTACGAGCAGTACTTC
TRBJ2-3 | - | - | TRBV19 | CASSRDERSTDTQYF | TGTGCCAGTAGTCGGGACGAACGAAGCACAGATACGCAGTATTTT
TRBJ2-2 | - | - | TRBV10-3 | CAISELVSGELFF | TGTGCCATCAGTGAACTGGTGTCCGGGGAGCTGTTTTTT
TRBJ2-7 | - | TRBD1 | TRBV2 | CASRGQGTDYEQYF | TGTGCCAGCAGAGGACAGGGAACGGACTACGAGCAGTACTTC
TRBJ2-7 | - | TRBD1 | TRBV6-6 | CASSKRDSTYEQYF | TGTGCCAGCAGCAAGAGGGACAGCACCTACGAGCAGTACTTC
TRBJ1-2 | - | - | TRBV11-2 | CASSFGGRVRGYTF | TGTGCCAGCAGCTTTGGTGGCAGGGTTCGTGGCTACACCTTC
TRBJ1-6 | - | TRBD1 | TRBV14 | CASSRRGGQPAPLHF | TGTGCCAGCAGCCGCCGAGGGGGACAGCCCGCACCCCTCCACTTT
TRBJ2-7 | - | - | TRBV21-1 | CASNLGQVCEQYF | TGTGCCAGCAACCTGGGGCAGGTATGCGAGCAGTACTTC
TRBJ2-7 | - | - | TRBV29-1 | CSVGSQTGEQYF | TGCAGCGTGGGTAGCCAGACAGGCGAGCAGTACTTC
TRBJ1-4 | - | - | TRBV6-5 | CASGESFEEKLFF | TGTGCCAGCGGGGAGTCCTTTGAGGAAAAACTGTTTTTT
TRBJ2-2 | - | TRBD2 | TRBV7-2 | CASSPLGSGANTGELFF | TGTGCCAGCAGCCCCCTGGGGAGCGGGGCGAACACCGGGGAGCTGTTTTTT
TRBJ1-2 | - | - | TRBV29-1 | CSVDLGEVF | TGCAGCGTTGATTTAGGAGAGGTCTTC
TRBJ2-2 | - | TRBD1 | TRBV7-6 | CASSRTSGTASNTGELFF | TGTGCCAGCAGCCGAACCTCCGGGACAGCGTCGAACACCGGGGAGCTGTTTTTT
TRBJ1-2 | - | TRBD1 | TRBV30 | CAWSRSGQGYGYTF | TGTGCCTGGAGTCGTTCGGGACAGGGCTATGGCTACACCTTC
TRBJ2-3 | few | - | TRBV7-2 | CASSGGPTGGGHTQYF | TGTGCCAGCAGCGGGGGCCCTACGGGAGGAGGACATACGCAGTATTTT
TRBJ1-4 | - | - | TRBV29-1 | CSVEGQANEKLFF | TGCAGCGTTGAGGGCCAGGCTAATGAAAAACTGTTTTTT
TRBJ1-2 | few | TRBD1 | TRBV2 | CASSTGQASFIYGYTF | TGTGCCAGCAGCACCGGACAGGCATCATTCATCTATGGCTACACCTTC
TRBJ1-2 | medium-sized | - | TRBV7-9 | CASSTRQGYTF | TGTGCCAGCAGCACCCGACAGGGCTACACCTTC
TRBJ2-6 | - | TRBD2 | TRBV7-9 | CASSLGTSGASSGANVLTF | TGTGCCAGCAGCCTCGGGACTAGCGGGGCTAGCTCTGGGGCCAACGTCCTGACTTTC
TRBJ2-3 | - | TRBD2 | TRBV25-1 | CASSPAGVVTDTQYF | TGTGCCAGCAGTCCAGCGGGAGTAGTAACAGATACGCAGTATTTT
TRBJ2-4 | - | - | TRBV7-2 | CASSTPTIAKNIQYF | TGTGCCAGCAGCACGCCGACTATAGCCAAAAACATTCAGTACTTC
TRBJ1-5 | - | - | TRBV28 | CASKRDTGINQPQHF | TGTGCCAGCAAACGCGACACAGGGATCAATCAGCCCCAGCATTTT
TRBJ2-7 | - | - | TRBV7-2 | CASSYEQYF | TGTGCTAGCAGCTACGAGCAGTACTTC
TRBJ2-3 | - | TRBD1 | TRBV14 | CASSQLDRTDTQYF | TGTGCCAGCAGCCAATTGGACAGGACAGATACGCAGTATTTT
TRBJ2-1 | - | - | TRBV7-3 | CASSLSRGSYNEQFF | TGTGCCAGCAGCTTAAGCAGGGGCTCCTACAATGAGCAGTTCTTC
TRBJ2-3 | - | TRBD2 | TRBV2 | CASSEVAGGSTDTQYF | TGTGCCAGCAGTGAGGTAGCGGGGGGTTCCACAGATACGCAGTATTTT
TRBJ1-5 | few | TRBD1 | TRBV28 | CASNFRGGFNQPQHF | TGTGCCAGCAATTTCAGGGGGGGTTTCAATCAGCCCCAGCATTTT
TRBJ1-5 | - | - | TRBV27 | CASRPQGRVSNQPQHF | TGTGCCAGCAGGCCTCAAGGGAGAGTTAGCAATCAGCCCCAGCATTTT
TRBJ2-7 | - | TRBD2 | TRBV7-9 | CASSSRGGSEQYF | TGTGCCAGCAGCTCACGGGGGGGTTCGGAGCAGTACTTC
TRBJ2-7 | - | TRBD2 | TRBV5-6 | CASSLRLAGPPYEQYF | TGTGCCAGCAGCTTGAGACTAGCGGGTCCTCCCTACGAGCAGTACTTC
TRBJ2-1 | - | TRBD2 | TRBV5-1 | CASSLAGGAAYEQFF | TGCGCCAGCAGCTTGGCCGGGGGGGCCGCCTATGAGCAGTTCTTC